This TCR beta chain originates from a study of regulatory T cells in long-lasting Graves disease. Study results and caveats: Thyroid tissue was not sampled; only peripheral blood was.

In the case of this clonotype: No antigen is known for it.

Relying on iRepertoire HTBI primers and Arm-PCR of CDR3 regions, the team built TCR beta libraries. One entry per CDR3 protein, called by TCRdb with MiXCR from the multiplex PCR reads. The sample contains a few hundred thousand distinct CDR3 sequences, around a fifth of which appear only once. The time point is: persistent/refractory GD, antithyroid drugs over 5 years with positive TRAb. Construction of the TCR library relied on RNA isolated from PBMCs. Germline V gene sequence: CDR1 SGHRS, CDR2 YFSETQ. The CDR3 covers 14 residues. Trimming removed 2 bases from V and 6 bases from J, with 15 bases in between.

The rearrangement uses TRBV5-1 and TRBJ2-7; D perhaps matches TRBD2 (6 bases). The sequencing used peripheral blood mononuclear cells (PBMCs), collected when the disease was refractory, from a patient treated with antithyroid drugs. This sequence was found in a female donor with Graves disease. The CDR3 here is CASSFAGPGGEQYF. The CDR3 DNA is TGCGCCAGCAGCTTTGCGGGCCCCGGGGGCGAGCAGTACTTC.